Below are 28 T cell receptor beta chains sequenced from a single sample in a study of CD8 T cells in Susac syndrome. Reverse transcription of roughly 0.45 to 1 ug RNA used random hexamers. Using its own MiXCR run on the immunoSEQ multiplex PCR reads, TCRdb lists one record per CDR3 protein. The sample lists under 350,000 distinct CDR3 sequences; about 90% were seen once. The sequencing input was CD4+ T cells from PBMCs. Receptors originate from a human donor with multiple sclerosis.

Written as DNA, the CDR3 is TGTGCCAGCAGCCCCAAGCGGGAAAACACAGATACGCAGTATTTT. It is translated as CASSPKRENTDTQYF. The rearrangement joins TRBV7-3 to TRBJ2-3; 7 bases line up with TRBD2. The trim removed 5 bases at V and 2 bases at J, leaving 7 bases unmatched. CDR3 size: 15 residues. CDR1 is SGHTA and CDR2 is FQGTGA in the germline V gene. The full variable domain, in which reference TRBV7-3 and TRBJ2-3 provide the parts outside the CDR3, is GAGVSQTPSNKVTEKGKYVELRCDPISGHTALYWYRQSLGQGPEFLIYFQGTGAADDSGLPNDRFFAVRPEGSVSTLKIQRTERGDSAVYLCASSPKRENTDTQYFGPGTRLTVL.

This rearrangement joins TRBV7-2 to TRBJ2-7; D is uncertain. V was clipped by 3 bases and J by 1 base, with 7 bases between them. This CDR3 has 13 amino acids. Germline CDR1 and CDR2: SGHTA and FQGNSA. In DNA, the CDR3 is TGTGCCAGCAGCTTCCCCTTATCCTACGAGCAGTACTTC. It encodes CASSFPLSYEQYF.

This clonotype appeared a single time. J is TRBJ2-1 and V is TRBV20-1; weak D call: TRBD1 (5 bases). The V gene lost 1 base and the J gene lost 5 bases, with 15 bases spanning the gap. Germline V gene sequence: CDR1 DFQATT, CDR2 SNEGSKA (reference sequence). The CDR3 spans 15 residues. The CDR3 DNA is TGCAGTGCTAGAGCTGACAGAGGTAATAACAATGAGCAGTTCTTC. Protein sequence: CSARADRGNNNEQFF.

DNA of the CDR3: TGTGCCAGCTCGAGGGACTTCTACGAGCAGTACTTC. It translates to CASSRDFYEQYF. The V call is TRBV12-3 or TRBV12-4, the J call TRBJ2-7, with D possibly being TRBD2 (6 bases). The CDR3 consists of 12 residues. The ends were cut back, 8 bases at V and 3 bases at J, with 11 bases in the middle.

The chain employs TRBV30 and TRBJ2-1; 11 bases map to TRBD1. This CDR3 is 13 amino acids long. The V gene end was trimmed by 6 bases and the J gene end by 8 bases; junction bases not matched to a gene: 6. CDR1 GTSNPN and CDR2 SVGIG come from the germline V gene (reference sequence). The CDR3 coding sequence is TGTGCCTGTCGTCCGGGACAGGGGGATGAGCAGTTCTTC. This encodes CACRPGQGDEQFF.

The J gene is TRBJ2-5, the V gene TRBV20-1, with 12 positions matching TRBD2. The V gene end was trimmed by 3 bases and the J gene end by 7 bases; junction bases not matched to a gene: 9. From germline, CDR1 is DFQATT and CDR2 SNEGSKA (reference sequence). The CDR3 consists of 15 residues. The CDR3 DNA follows: TGCAGTGCTAGCCTGACTAGCGGGGGCATTGGGACCCAGTACTTC. Protein product: CSASLTSGGIGTQYF.

The V and J genes are TRBV29-1 and TRBJ2-3, with D unclear. The CDR3 is 12 amino acids. Trimming pared 0 bases from V and 9 bases from J, leaving 10 bases between. Germline CDR1 reads SQVTM; CDR2 reads ANQGSEA. This CDR3 is CSVEEGGRTQYF. DNA of the CDR3: TGCAGCGTTGAAGAAGGCGGCCGCACGCAGTATTTT.

The genes are TRBV20-1 and TRBJ1-5; no reliable D call. Germline V gives CDR1 DFQATT, CDR2 SNEGSKA (reference sequence). The CDR3 runs to 14 residues. Trimming left V 1 base short and J 7 bases short, with 14 bases between. The CDR3 sequence is CSARGGYSRQPQHF. CDR3 bases: TGCAGTGCTAGAGGGGGTTATTCGAGGCAGCCCCAGCATTTT.

The V and J genes are TRBV12-3 or TRBV12-4 and TRBJ2-7; D may be TRBD1 or TRBD2 (6 bases each). The CDR3 spans 13 residues. Trimming cost V 8 bases and J 6 bases, with 17 bases left between them. The CDR3 reads CASGGSRGGEQYF. The CDR3 nucleotides read TGTGCCAGCGGGGGGAGCAGGGGTGGCGAGCAGTACTTC.

The chain carries TRBV2 and TRBJ2-7; 7 positions agree with TRBD1. The germline gives CDR1 SNHLY, CDR2 FYNNEI. The CDR3 length is 13 residues. With 8 bases clipped from V and 2 bases from J, the junction kept 6 bases outside the gene matches. CDR3 sequence: CASGGQLTYEQYF. CDR3 nucleotide sequence: TGTGCCAGCGGGGGACAGCTGACCTACGAGCAGTACTTC.

V and J are TRBV6-1 and TRBJ2-7; D possibly corresponds to TRBD1 (5 bases). The V end was cut by 5 bases, the J end by 3 bases, with 17 bases between. The CDR3 contains 15 residues. CDR1 is MNHNS and CDR2 is SASEGT in the germline V gene. The CDR3 nucleotides read TGTGCCAGCAGTCCACGTCAATGGGGCTTCTACGAGCAGTACTTC. It encodes CASSPRQWGFYEQYF.

The V and J genes are TRBV3-1 and TRBJ1-6, with no clear D. V lost 4 bases, J lost 8 bases, and 15 bases lay in between. Germline-derived CDR1 and CDR2 are LGHDT and YNNKEL (reference sequence). The CDR3 contains 15 residues. Here the CDR3 reads CASSPRGNRDSPLHF. CDR3 nucleotide sequence: TGTGCCAGCAGCCCCCGTGGGAATCGGGATTCACCCCTCCACTTT.

The V and J genes are TRBV19 and TRBJ2-1; 9 nucleotides agree with TRBD2. V gave up 0 bases and J gave up 2 bases; unmatched junction bases: 14. There are 20 residues in the CDR3. CDR1 is LNHDA and CDR2 is SQIVND in the germline V gene (reference sequence). The CDR3 is CASSIDRGGRRGGPYNEQFF. As DNA, the CDR3 is TGTGCCAGTAGTATAGACAGGGGAGGACGGCGGGGGGGCCCCTACAATGAGCAGTTCTTC.

V usage is TRBV14 and J usage is TRBJ2-6; TRBD1 might be the D (5 bases). Germline V gene lookup returns CDR1 SGHDN and CDR2 FVKESK. The CDR3 has 16 amino acids. The V gene lost 4 bases and the J gene lost 2 bases, with 12 bases spanning the gap. The CDR3 protein is CASSPGLRAGANVLTF. The CDR3 DNA is TGTGCCAGCAGCCCTGGCCTCAGGGCTGGGGCCAACGTCCTGACTTTC.

The chain recombines TRBV3-1 with TRBJ2-7, with 8 positions matching TRBD1. Trimming at V came to 2 bases and at J to 3 bases, leaving 6 bases not matched to a gene. Germline CDR1 LGHDT, CDR2 YNNKEL (reference sequence). CDR3 length: 15 amino acids. The CDR3 DNA follows: TGTGCCAGCAGCCAACGTTCGGGACAGGTCTACGAGCAGTACTTC. The encoded protein is CASSQRSGQVYEQYF.

This clonotype was recorded once. The CDR3 DNA reads as TGTGCCAGCAGCCTTAGACAGGAAAATTCACCCCTCCACTTT. This translates into CASSLRQENSPLHF. J is TRBJ1-6 and V is TRBV7-9; possibly TRBD1 for D (6 bases). Trimming removed 5 bases at V and 7 bases at J, with 12 bases between. Per germline, CDR1 SEHNR and CDR2 FQNEAQ (reference sequence). The CDR3 length is 14 residues.

This sequence joins TRBV30 and TRBJ1-1; D is perhaps TRBD1 (6 bases). The germline V and J ends were trimmed by 0 bases and 9 bases, with 8 bases remaining between them. The germline V gene has CDR1 GTSNPN and CDR2 SVGIG (reference sequence). The CDR3 extends over 11 amino acids. CDR3 nucleotide sequence: TGTGCCTGGAGTGTTGACAGGAAAGCTTTCTTT. Translating it yields CAWSVDRKAFF.

V usage is TRBV12-3 or TRBV12-4 and J usage is TRBJ1-6; TRBD1 aligns across 10 bases. V was clipped by 5 bases and J by 10 bases; unmatched bases: 5. There are 14 residues in the CDR3. CDR3 protein: CASSPWTGGSPLHF. In DNA, the CDR3 is TGTGCCAGCAGTCCGTGGACAGGGGGATCACCCCTCCACTTT.

This chain uses TRBV3-1 with TRBJ1-5; the match to TRBD1 covers 8 bases. V lost 8 bases to trimming and J lost 5 bases; unmatched junction nucleotides: 11. This CDR3 comprises 15 residues. Germline loops: CDR1 LGHDT, CDR2 YNNKEL (reference sequence). The CDR3 region is CASGQGRHNDQPQHF. For the CDR3, the DNA is TGTGCCAGCGGACAGGGACGCCATAACGATCAGCCCCAGCATTTT.

V gene TRBV20-1 combines with J gene TRBJ1-5, with D perhaps matching TRBD1 (6 bases). Germline values: CDR1 DFQATT, CDR2 SNEGSKA (reference sequence). CDR3 length: 13 residues. V shed 3 bases and J shed 8 bases, with 14 bases lying between them. The DNA for the CDR3 is TGCAGTGCTAGGGGGGGGCAAGCGGAGCCCCAGCATTTT. It translates to CSARGGQAEPQHF.

This clonotype was counted only a few times. The CDR3 nucleotides read TGTGCCAGCAGTGCCTCCAGGGGGAACACTGAAGCTTTCTTT. Its protein is CASSASRGNTEAFF. V is TRBV6-1 and J is TRBJ1-1; D is perhaps TRBD1 (6 bases). Germline CDR1 is MNHNS and CDR2 is SASEGT. This CDR3 region has 14 residues. V lost 4 bases to trimming and J lost 1 base, with 10 bases between them.

The sample holds one count of this clonotype. The chain uses TRBV7-3 and TRBJ2-1; 11 positions agree with TRBD2. V shed 5 bases and J 5 bases; nucleotides not matched to a gene: 2. Germline-derived CDR1 and CDR2 are SGHTA and FQGTGA. The CDR3 sequence is 14 residues long. The CDR3 nucleotides read TGTGCCAGCAGCCCGGGACTAGCGGACAATGAGCAGTTCTTC. This sequence encodes CASSPGLADNEQFF.

This clonotype has a single count. CDR3: CASSVVVGQGTYGYTF. CDR3 nucleotide sequence: TGTGCCAGCAGCGTAGTAGTGGGACAGGGGACCTATGGCTACACCTTC. The rearrangement uses TRBV9 and TRBJ1-2; the match to TRBD1 covers 10 bases. The germline CDR1 and CDR2 sequences are SGDLS and YYNGEE. The CDR3 is 16 amino acids. Trimming took 0 bases from V and 4 from J; bases not matched to a gene: 6.

This rearrangement joins TRBV24-1 to TRBJ2-2, with 14 bases fitting TRBD2. This CDR3 has 18 residues. Unmatched junction bases numbered 7, after V lost 4 bases and J lost 4 bases. Germline V gene data show CDR1 as KGHDR and CDR2 as SFDVKD. CDR3 bases: TGTGCCACCAGTGACCCCGGACTAGCGGGGGGCGGCACCGGGGAGCTGTTTTTT. Translation gives CATSDPGLAGGGTGELFF.

V and J are TRBV24-1 and TRBJ2-7; TRBD1 matches 7 bases. Germline values: CDR1 KGHDR, CDR2 SFDVKD. CDR3 length: 13 amino acids. V shed 7 bases and J 0 bases; nucleotides not matched to a gene: 2. This CDR3 is CATSRDSSYEQYF. CDR3 DNA: TGTGCCACCAGCCGGGACAGCTCCTACGAGCAGTACTTC.

V is TRBV3-1 and J is TRBJ1-6; 7 bases are a match to TRBD1. Germline trimming cut 5 bases from V and 9 bases from J; bases unmatched to any gene: 4. CDR3 length: 13 residues. Germline lookup yields CDR1 LGHDT and CDR2 YNNKEL (reference sequence). The CDR3 here is CASSDRVPSPLHF. The CDR3 region has the DNA TGTGCCAGCAGCGACAGGGTTCCTTCACCCCTCCACTTT.

This sequence joins TRBV19 and TRBJ1-5; 7 bases agree with TRBD1. The trim removed 3 bases at V and 4 bases at J, leaving 3 bases unmatched. This CDR3 is built from 14 residues. Germline-derived CDR1 and CDR2 are LNHDA and SQIVND (reference sequence). The CDR3 DNA follows: TGTGCCAGTAGTATCGGGACAGTTAATCAGCCCCAGCATTTT. Its protein is CASSIGTVNQPQHF.

The chain recombines TRBV20-1 with TRBJ2-7; D perhaps matches TRBD1 (5 bases). From germline, CDR1 is DFQATT and CDR2 SNEGSKA (reference sequence). The V end lost 6 bases, the J end lost 3 bases, and 15 bases lay between the germline ends. The CDR3 is made up of 13 amino acids. The chain's CDR3 is CSAEADTNYEQYF. The CDR3 nucleotides read TGCAGTGCCGAGGCGGACACCAACTACGAGCAGTACTTC.